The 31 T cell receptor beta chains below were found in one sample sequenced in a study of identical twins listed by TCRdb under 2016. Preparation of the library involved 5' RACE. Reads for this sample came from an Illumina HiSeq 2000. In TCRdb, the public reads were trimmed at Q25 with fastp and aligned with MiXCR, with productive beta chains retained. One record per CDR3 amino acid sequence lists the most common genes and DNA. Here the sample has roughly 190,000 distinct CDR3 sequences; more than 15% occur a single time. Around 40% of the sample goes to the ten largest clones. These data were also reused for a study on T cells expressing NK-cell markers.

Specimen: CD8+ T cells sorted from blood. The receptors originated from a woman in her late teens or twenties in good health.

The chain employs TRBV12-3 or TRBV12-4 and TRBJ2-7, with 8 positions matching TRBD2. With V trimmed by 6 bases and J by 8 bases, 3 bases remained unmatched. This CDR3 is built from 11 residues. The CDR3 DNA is TGTGCCAGCAGGGGACTAGATAAGCAGTACTTC. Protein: CASRGLDKQYF.

The CDR3 reads CASGLNWDEQYF. CDR3 coding DNA: TGTGCCAGCGGGCTGAACTGGGACGAGCAGTACTTC. The V call is TRBV27, the J call TRBJ2-7; D gene ambiguous. The CDR3 length is 12 residues. Germline CDR1 and CDR2: MNHEY and SMNVEV (reference sequence). V lost 8 bases and J lost 5, with 13 bases in between.

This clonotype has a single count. The CDR3 coding sequence is TGTGCCAGCAGTTACTCTAGCGGGGGTTCAGAGACCCAGTACTTC. It translates to CASSYSSGGSETQYF. This chain joins TRBV6-5 and TRBJ2-5; TRBD2 matches at 9 bases. The CDR3 is 15 residues long. Trimming removed 0 bases from V and 4 bases from J; junction bases left unmatched: 3. From germline, CDR1 is MNHEY and CDR2 SVGAGI.

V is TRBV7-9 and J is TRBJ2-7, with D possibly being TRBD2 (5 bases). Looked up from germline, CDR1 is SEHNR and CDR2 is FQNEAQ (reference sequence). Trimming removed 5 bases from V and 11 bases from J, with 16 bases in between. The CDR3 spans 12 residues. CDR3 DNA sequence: TGTGCCAGCAGCCCGGACTGGACCAGGAAGTACTTC. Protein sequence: CASSPDWTRKYF.

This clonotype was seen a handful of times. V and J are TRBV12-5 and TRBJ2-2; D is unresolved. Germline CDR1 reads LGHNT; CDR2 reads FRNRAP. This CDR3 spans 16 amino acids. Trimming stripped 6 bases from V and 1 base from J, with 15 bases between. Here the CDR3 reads CASGSGLGGNTGELFF. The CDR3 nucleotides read TGTGCTAGTGGATCCGGTCTGGGCGGGAACACCGGGGAGCTGTTTTTT.

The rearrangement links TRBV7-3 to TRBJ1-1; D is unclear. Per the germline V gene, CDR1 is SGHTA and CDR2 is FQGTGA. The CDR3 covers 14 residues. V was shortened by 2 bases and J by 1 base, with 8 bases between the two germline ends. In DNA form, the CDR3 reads TGTGCCAGCAGCTTATCGGGCGAGAACACTGAAGCTTTCTTT. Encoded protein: CASSLSGENTEAFF.

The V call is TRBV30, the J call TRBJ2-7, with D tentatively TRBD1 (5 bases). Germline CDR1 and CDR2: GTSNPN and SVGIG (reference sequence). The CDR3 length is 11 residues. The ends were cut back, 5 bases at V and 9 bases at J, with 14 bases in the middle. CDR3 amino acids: CAWDQGSSQYF. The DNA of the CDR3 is TGTGCCTGGGATCAGGGCAGTTCGCAGTACTTC.

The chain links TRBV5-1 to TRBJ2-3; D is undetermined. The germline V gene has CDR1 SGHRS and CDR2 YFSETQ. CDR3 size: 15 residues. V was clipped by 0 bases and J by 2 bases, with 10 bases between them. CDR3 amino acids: CASSLEGRSTDTQYF. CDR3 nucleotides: TGCGCCAGCAGCTTGGAGGGCAGATCCACAGATACGCAGTATTTT.

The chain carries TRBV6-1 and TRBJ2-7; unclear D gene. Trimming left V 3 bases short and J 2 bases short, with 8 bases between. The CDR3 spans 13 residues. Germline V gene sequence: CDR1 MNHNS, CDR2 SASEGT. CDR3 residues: CASSDAGPYEQYF. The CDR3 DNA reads TGTGCCAGCAGTGACGCAGGTCCCTACGAGCAGTACTTC.

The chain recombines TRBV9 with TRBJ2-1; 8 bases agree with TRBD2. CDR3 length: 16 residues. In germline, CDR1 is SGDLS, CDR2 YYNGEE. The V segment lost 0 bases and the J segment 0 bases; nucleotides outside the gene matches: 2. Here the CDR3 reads CASSVAGGSSYNEQFF. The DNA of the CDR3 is TGTGCCAGCAGCGTAGCGGGGGGGAGCTCCTACAATGAGCAGTTCTTC.

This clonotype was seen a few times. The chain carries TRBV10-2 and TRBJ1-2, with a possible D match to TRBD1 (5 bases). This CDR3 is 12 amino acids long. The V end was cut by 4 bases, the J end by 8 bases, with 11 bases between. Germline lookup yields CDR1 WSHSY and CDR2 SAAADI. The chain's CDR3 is CASSGGLWGYTF. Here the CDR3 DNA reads TGCGCCAGCAGTGGGGGACTTTGGGGCTACACCTTC.

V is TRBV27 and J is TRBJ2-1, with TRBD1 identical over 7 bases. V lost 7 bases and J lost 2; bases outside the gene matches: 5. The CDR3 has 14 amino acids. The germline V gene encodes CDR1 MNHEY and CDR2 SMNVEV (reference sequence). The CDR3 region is CASTPTGTYNEQFF. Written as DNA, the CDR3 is TGTGCCAGCACCCCGACAGGGACCTACAATGAGCAGTTCTTC.

CDR3: CASTTSRGDTDTQYF. The CDR3 DNA is TGTGCCAGCACCACCTCACGGGGCGACACAGATACGCAGTATTTT. This chain connects TRBV7-9 to TRBJ2-3; D may match TRBD1 or TRBD2 (5 bases each). The CDR3 has 15 residues. Trimming shortened V by 7 bases and J by 2 bases, and 16 bases separated the two germline ends. CDR1 is SEHNR and CDR2 is FQNEAQ in the germline V gene (reference sequence). Full variable domain (remainder filled in from reference TRBV7-9 and TRBJ2-3): DTGVSQNPRHKITKRGQNVTFRCDPISEHNRLYWYRQTLGQGPEFLTYFQNEAQLEKSRLLSDRFSAERPKGSFSTLEIQRTEQGDSAMYLCASTTSRGDTDTQYFGPGTRLTVL.

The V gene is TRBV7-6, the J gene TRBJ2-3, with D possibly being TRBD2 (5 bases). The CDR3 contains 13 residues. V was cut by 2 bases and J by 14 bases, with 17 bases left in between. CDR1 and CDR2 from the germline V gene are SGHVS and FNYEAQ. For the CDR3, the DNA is TGTGCCAGCAGCTTATTGACGCCCGGGGAGCCGTATTTT. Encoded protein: CASSLLTPGEPYF.

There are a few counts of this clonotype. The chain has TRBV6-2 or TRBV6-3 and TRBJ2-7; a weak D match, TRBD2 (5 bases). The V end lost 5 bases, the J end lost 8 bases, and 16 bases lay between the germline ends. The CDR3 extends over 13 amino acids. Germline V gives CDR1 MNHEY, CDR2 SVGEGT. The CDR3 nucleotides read TGTGCCAGCAGTCCCCCGGGGAGCTCCCAGCAGTACTTC. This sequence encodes CASSPPGSSQQYF.

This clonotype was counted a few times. The CDR3 loop is CASSYSGLRGTNEQFF. The CDR3 DNA follows: TGTGCCAGCAGTTACAGCGGTTTAAGGGGGACCAATGAGCAGTTCTTC. The chain joins TRBV6-2 or TRBV6-3 to TRBJ2-1; D is possibly TRBD1 (6 bases). This CDR3 region has 16 residues. V gave up 2 bases and J gave up 6 bases, with 17 bases separating them. Germline assignment: CDR1 MNHEY and CDR2 SVGEGT.

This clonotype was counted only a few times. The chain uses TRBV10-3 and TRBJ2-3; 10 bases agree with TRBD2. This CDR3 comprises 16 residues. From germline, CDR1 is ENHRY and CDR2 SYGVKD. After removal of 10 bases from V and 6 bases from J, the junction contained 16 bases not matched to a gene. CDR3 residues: CATDPLSGGKVDTQYF. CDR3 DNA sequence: TGTGCCACCGATCCACTTAGCGGGGGGAAGGTGGATACGCAGTATTTT.

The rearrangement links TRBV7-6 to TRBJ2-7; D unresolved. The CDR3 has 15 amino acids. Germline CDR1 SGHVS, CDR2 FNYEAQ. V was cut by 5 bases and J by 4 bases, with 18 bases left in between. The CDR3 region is CASSLISGEIYEQYF. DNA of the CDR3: TGTGCCAGCAGCCTAATTTCCGGCGAGATATACGAGCAGTACTTC. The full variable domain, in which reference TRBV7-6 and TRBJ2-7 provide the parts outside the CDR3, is GAGVSQSPRYKVTKRGQDVALRCDPISGHVSLYWYRQALGQGPEFLTYFNYEAQQDKSGLPNDRFSAERPEGSISTLTIQRTEQRDSAMYRCASSLISGEIYEQYFGPGTRLTVT.

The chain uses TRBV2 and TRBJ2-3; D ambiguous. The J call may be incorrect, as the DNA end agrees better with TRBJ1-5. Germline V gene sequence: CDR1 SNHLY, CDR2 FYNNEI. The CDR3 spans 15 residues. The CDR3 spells CASIETSGRSDTQHF. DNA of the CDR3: TGTGCCAGCATTGAGACTAGCGGGAGGTCAGATACGCAGCATTTT.

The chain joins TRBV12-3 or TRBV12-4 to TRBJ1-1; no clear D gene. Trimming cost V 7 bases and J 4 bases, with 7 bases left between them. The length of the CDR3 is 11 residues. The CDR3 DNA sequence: TGTGCCAGCAATCGAGGCACTGAAGCTTTCTTT. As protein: CASNRGTEAFF.

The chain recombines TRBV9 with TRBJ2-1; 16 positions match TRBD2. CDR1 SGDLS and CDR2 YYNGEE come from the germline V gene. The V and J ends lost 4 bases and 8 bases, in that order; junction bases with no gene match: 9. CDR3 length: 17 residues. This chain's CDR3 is CASSPGLAGGPGYEQFF. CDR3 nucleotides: TGTGCCAGCAGCCCGGGACTAGCGGGAGGGCCTGGTTATGAGCAGTTCTTC.

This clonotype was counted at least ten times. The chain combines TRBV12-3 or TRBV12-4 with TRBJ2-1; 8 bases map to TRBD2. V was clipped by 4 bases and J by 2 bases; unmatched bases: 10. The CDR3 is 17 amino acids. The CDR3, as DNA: TGTGCCAGCAGTTCCCTTGGAATAGCGGGACCCTACAATGAGCAGTTCTTC. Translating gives CASSSLGIAGPYNEQFF.

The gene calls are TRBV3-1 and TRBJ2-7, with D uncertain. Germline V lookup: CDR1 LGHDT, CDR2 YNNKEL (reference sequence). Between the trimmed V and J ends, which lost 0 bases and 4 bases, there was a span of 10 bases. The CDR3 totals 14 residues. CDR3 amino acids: CASSQDVSPYEQYF. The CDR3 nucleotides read TGTGCCAGCAGCCAAGATGTGAGCCCGTACGAGCAGTACTTC.

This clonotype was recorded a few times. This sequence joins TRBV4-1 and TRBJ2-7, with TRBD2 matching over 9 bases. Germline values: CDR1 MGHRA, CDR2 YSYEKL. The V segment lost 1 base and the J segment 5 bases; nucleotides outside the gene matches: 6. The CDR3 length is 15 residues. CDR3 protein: CASSQGGGGVDEQYF. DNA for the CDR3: TGCGCCAGCAGCCAAGGGGGCGGGGGGGTCGACGAGCAGTACTTC.

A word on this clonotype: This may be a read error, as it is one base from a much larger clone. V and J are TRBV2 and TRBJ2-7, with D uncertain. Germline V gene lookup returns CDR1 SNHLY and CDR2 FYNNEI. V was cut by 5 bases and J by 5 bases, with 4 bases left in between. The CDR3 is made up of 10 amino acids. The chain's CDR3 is CASSYHEQYF. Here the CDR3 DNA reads TGTGCCAGCAGTTACCACGAGCAGTACTTC.

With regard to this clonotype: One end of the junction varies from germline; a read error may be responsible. The CDR3 spells CASSYSRGGRLLF. In DNA, the CDR3 is TGTGCCAGCAGTTACTCGAGAGGCGGCCGGCTCCTCTTC. The genes are TRBV6-2 or TRBV6-3 and TRBJ2-1; D gene unclear. Germline-derived CDR1 and CDR2 are MNHEY and SVGEGT. This CDR3 comprises 13 residues.

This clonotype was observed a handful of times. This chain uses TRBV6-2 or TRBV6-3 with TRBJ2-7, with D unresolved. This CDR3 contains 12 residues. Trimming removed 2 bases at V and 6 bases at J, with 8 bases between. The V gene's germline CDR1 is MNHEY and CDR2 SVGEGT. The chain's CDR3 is CASSYGTLEQYF. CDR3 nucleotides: TGTGCCAGCAGTTACGGAACCCTCGAGCAGTACTTC.

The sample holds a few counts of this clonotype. The CDR3 bases are TGCGCCAGCAGCCCGACGGACAGGGGAGGGTTTGAGCAGTTCTTC. Its translation is CASSPTDRGGFEQFF. This sequence joins TRBV5-1 and TRBJ2-1; TRBD1 aligns across 9 bases. This CDR3 has 15 residues. CDR1 is SGHRS, CDR2 YFSETQ, per germline. The J segment lost 9 bases and the V segment lost 4 bases, leaving 11 bases of the junction unmatched.

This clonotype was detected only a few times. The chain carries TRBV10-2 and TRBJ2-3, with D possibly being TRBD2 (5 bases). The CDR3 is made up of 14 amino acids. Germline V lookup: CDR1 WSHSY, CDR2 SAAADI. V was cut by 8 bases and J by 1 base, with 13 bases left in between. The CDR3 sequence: CASFPGTGTDTQYF. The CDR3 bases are TGCGCCAGCTTCCCGGGAACGGGCACAGATACGCAGTATTTT.

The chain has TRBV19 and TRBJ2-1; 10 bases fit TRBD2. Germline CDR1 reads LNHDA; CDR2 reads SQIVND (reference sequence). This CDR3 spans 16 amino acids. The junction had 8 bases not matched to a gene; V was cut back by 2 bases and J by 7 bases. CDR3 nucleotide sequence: TGTGCCAGTAGTATAACTAGCGGGAATGGGTGGAATGAGCAGTTCTTC. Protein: CASSITSGNGWNEQFF.

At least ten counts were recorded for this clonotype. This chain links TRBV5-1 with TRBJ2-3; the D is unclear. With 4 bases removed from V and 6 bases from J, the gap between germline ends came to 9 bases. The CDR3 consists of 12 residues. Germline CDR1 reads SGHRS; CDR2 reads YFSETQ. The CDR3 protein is CASSGDGDTQYF. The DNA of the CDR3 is TGCGCCAGCAGCGGTGATGGGGATACGCAGTATTTT.